The T cell receptor (beta chain) under discussion was sequenced for a study of OX40 agonist ivuxolimab in advanced cancers. Sequencing used immunoSEQ multiplex PCR; TCRdb keeps in-frame clones, though not all of them. The table has around 67,000 clones, over 70% seen once; the top ten hold about 1.2%. This receptor was obtained from an adult with an advanced solid tumor such as melanoma, head and neck, liver or kidney cancer. The input for sequencing was CD4+ or CD8+ T cells sorted from blood, taken in a trial of the OX40 agonist ivuxolimab.

As DNA, the CDR3 is TGTGCCTGGAGTGTATCGTCGGGGGGAGAGACCCAGTACTTC. The encoded protein is CAWSVSSGGETQYF. This chain connects TRBV30 to TRBJ2-5; 7 nucleotides line up with TRBD2. The CDR3 has 14 residues. CDR1 GTSNPN and CDR2 SVGIG come from the germline V gene (reference sequence). V was clipped by 0 bases and J by 4 bases; unmatched bases: 5.